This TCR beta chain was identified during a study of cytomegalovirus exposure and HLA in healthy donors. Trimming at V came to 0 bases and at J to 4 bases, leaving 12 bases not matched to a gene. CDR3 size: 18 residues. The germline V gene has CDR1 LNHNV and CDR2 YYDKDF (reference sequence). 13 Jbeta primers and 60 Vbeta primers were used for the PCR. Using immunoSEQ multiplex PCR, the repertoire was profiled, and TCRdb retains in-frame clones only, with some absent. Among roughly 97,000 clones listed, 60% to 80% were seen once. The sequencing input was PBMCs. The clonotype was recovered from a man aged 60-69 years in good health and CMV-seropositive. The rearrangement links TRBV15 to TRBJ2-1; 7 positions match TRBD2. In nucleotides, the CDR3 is TGTGCCACCAGCAGAGAGACCGGTGACGGCGGGGGTTACAATGAGCAGTTCTTC. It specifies CATSRETGDGGGYNEQFF.